Following are 16 T cell receptor beta chains from one sample sequenced in a study of blood T cell repertoires in COVID-19. Only in-frame clones appear in the TCRdb table, and some are missing; sequencing was by immunoSEQ multiplex PCR. The sample contains 100,000 to 150,000 clones, more than 75% of which appear only once. Input material: peripheral blood. All receptors come from a man aged 45 to 65 with acute or convalescent COVID-19.

This clone was found a few times. The chain has TRBV4-1 and TRBJ2-2, with 11 bases fitting TRBD1. J gave up 6 bases and V 3 bases, and 3 bases lay outside the gene matches. From germline, CDR1 is MGHRA and CDR2 YSYEKL. The CDR3 sequence is 15 residues long. CDR3 residues: CASSQAGQGAGELFF. The CDR3, as DNA: TGCGCCAGCAGCCAGGCGGGACAGGGGGCCGGGGAGCTGTTTTTT.

This clone was detected once. The rearrangement links TRBV10-3 to TRBJ2-5; D is uncertain. Trimming shortened V by 2 bases and J by 1 base, and 5 bases separated the two germline ends. This CDR3 region has 13 residues. CDR1 and CDR2 (germline): ENHRY, SYGVKD. As DNA, the CDR3 is TGTGCCATCAGTGAGGTCAGCCAAGAGACCCAGTACTTC. Amino acid sequence: CAISEVSQETQYF.

As for this clone: The sample has other DNA sequences that encode this CDR3 too. V usage is TRBV27 and J usage is TRBJ1-1; TRBD1 might be the D (5 bases). The V end lost 2 bases, the J end lost 1 base, and 8 bases lay between the germline ends. Germline values: CDR1 MNHEY, CDR2 SMNVEV (reference sequence). The CDR3 has 14 residues. The CDR3 region has the DNA TGTGCCAGCAGTTTAGACAGAGCGAACACTGAAGCTTTCTTT. This codes for CASSLDRANTEAFF.

This chain uses TRBV30 with TRBJ2-3; D may be TRBD2 (6 bases). V lost 3 bases and J 4 bases, leaving 17 bases between the germline ends. Germline lookup yields CDR1 GTSNPN and CDR2 SVGIG (reference sequence). The CDR3 extends over 15 amino acids. CDR3 sequence (DNA): TGTGCCTGGAGCGGAGGGTTGGGTCTATCAGATACGCAGTATTTT. It encodes CAWSGGLGLSDTQYF. Drawing the rest from reference TRBV30 and TRBJ2-3, the complete variable domain is SQTIHQWPATLVQPVGSPLSLECTVEGTSNPNLYWYRQAAGRGLQLLFYSVGIGQISSEVPQNLSASRPQDRQFILSSKKLLLSDSGFYLCAWSGGLGLSDTQYFGPGTRLTVL.

As DNA, the CDR3 is TGTGCCAGCAGCCAGGCTTGGGGAGGGGAGAAGACCCAGTACTTC. This encodes CASSQAWGGEKTQYF. The genes are TRBV4-2 and TRBJ2-5, with 7 bases lining up with TRBD2. V trimming: 3 bases; J trimming: 6 bases; junction bases outside the gene matches: 10. The germline CDR1 and CDR2 sequences are LGHNA and YNFKEQ. The CDR3 has 15 amino acids.

The chain uses TRBV25-1 and TRBJ2-3, with 9 positions matching TRBD2. The CDR3 totals 16 residues. Germline values: CDR1 MGHDK, CDR2 SYGVNS. Unmatched junction bases numbered 4, after V lost 3 bases and J lost 0 bases. CDR3 in amino acids: CASSDPSGTSTDTQYF. CDR3 DNA sequence: TGTGCCAGCAGTGATCCTAGCGGGACTAGCACAGATACGCAGTATTTT.

This rearrangement joins TRBV18 to TRBJ2-7; D remains ambiguous. V dropped 3 bases and J dropped 5 bases, with 11 bases sitting between them. This CDR3 is built from 13 residues. Germline CDR1 reads KGHSH; CDR2 reads LQKENI. CDR3 sequence: CASSPPSVDEQYF. The CDR3 DNA reads TGTGCCAGCTCACCTCCTTCAGTGGACGAGCAGTACTTC.

This chain connects TRBV5-6 to TRBJ1-5; D is unresolved. Germline V lookup: CDR1 SGHDT, CDR2 YYEEEE. Trimming took 0 bases from V and 4 from J, leaving 5 bases between them. The CDR3 extends over 13 amino acids. CDR3 residues: CASSLGENQPQHF. The CDR3 DNA reads TGTGCCAGCAGCTTGGGGGAGAATCAGCCCCAGCATTTT. Drawing the rest from reference TRBV5-6 and TRBJ1-5, the complete variable domain is DAGVTQSPTHLIKTRGQQVTLRCSPKSGHDTVSWYQQALGQGPQFIFQYYEEEERQRGNFPDRFSGHQFPNYSSELNVNALLLGDSALYLCASSLGENQPQHFGDGTRLSIL.

The V gene is TRBV6-5, the J gene TRBJ2-5; TRBD1 aligns across 7 bases. CDR3 size: 16 residues. V shed 3 bases and J 1 base; nucleotides not matched to a gene: 8. Per germline, CDR1 MNHEY and CDR2 SVGAGI. The CDR3 DNA follows: TGTGCCAGCAGTTATGTGGGGACAGTCTCCCAAGAGACCCAGTACTTC. It encodes CASSYVGTVSQETQYF.

The chain employs TRBV13 and TRBJ2-7; TRBD1 matches 9 bases. The CDR3 contains 15 residues. After removal of 5 bases from V and 3 bases from J, the junction contained 8 bases not matched to a gene. Germline V gives CDR1 PRHDT, CDR2 FYEKMQ (reference sequence). The CDR3 reads CASSPPGTGIYEQYF. The DNA of the CDR3 is TGTGCCAGCAGCCCCCCCGGGACAGGGATCTACGAGCAGTACTTC.

The chain employs TRBV25-1 and TRBJ1-3; 7 bases are shared with TRBD1. Germline V gives CDR1 MGHDK, CDR2 SYGVNS. V was pared by 3 bases and J by 4 bases, with 6 bases of the junction left unmatched. This CDR3 region has 15 residues. The CDR3 spells CASSETGTRGNTIYF. The CDR3, as DNA: TGTGCCAGCAGTGAGACAGGGACGAGAGGAAACACCATATATTTT.

V gene TRBV7-2 combines with J gene TRBJ1-4; D gene uncertain. Germline lookup yields CDR1 SGHTA and CDR2 FQGNSA. V was trimmed by 5 bases and J by 5 bases, leaving 12 bases between them. The CDR3 length is 14 residues. CDR3: CASSPMTINEKLFF. DNA for the CDR3: TGTGCCAGCAGCCCTATGACAATAAATGAAAAACTGTTTTTT.

At least ten counts were recorded for this clone. The chain joins TRBV27 to TRBJ1-6; TRBD1 might be the D (6 bases). This CDR3 comprises 16 residues. V dropped 4 bases and J dropped 6 bases, with 16 bases sitting between them. The germline V gene has CDR1 MNHEY and CDR2 SMNVEV (reference sequence). CDR3 sequence reads: CASSSPGQIFNSPLHF. CDR3 in DNA: TGTGCCAGCAGTTCACCTGGACAGATTTTTAATTCACCCCTCCACTTT.

This chain links TRBV29-1 with TRBJ2-7; tentatively, D is TRBD1 (5 bases). Trimming cost V 6 bases and J 3 bases, with 12 bases left between them. Germline values: CDR1 SQVTM, CDR2 ANQGSEA. The CDR3 is made up of 12 amino acids. As DNA, the CDR3 is TGCAGCGTCAAGACAGACCACTACGAGCAGTACTTC. Its protein product is CSVKTDHYEQYF.

The chain combines TRBV9 with TRBJ2-3, with D possibly TRBD1 on 5 matching bases. Germline-derived CDR1 and CDR2 are SGDLS and YYNGEE. Trimming removed 4 bases from V and 0 bases from J, with 9 bases in between. This CDR3 is 14 amino acids long. The CDR3 loop is CASSSHRSTDTQYF. DNA of the CDR3: TGTGCCAGCAGCTCCCACAGGAGCACAGATACGCAGTATTTT.

This sequence joins TRBV11-2 and TRBJ2-5; 8 positions match TRBD1. Per germline, CDR1 SGHAT and CDR2 FQNNGV. The CDR3 runs to 14 residues. Trimming cost V 4 bases and J 4 bases; bases outside gene matches: 5. The CDR3 protein is CASSSPGGRETQYF. CDR3 nucleotides: TGTGCCAGCAGCTCCCCAGGGGGCAGAGAGACCCAGTACTTC.